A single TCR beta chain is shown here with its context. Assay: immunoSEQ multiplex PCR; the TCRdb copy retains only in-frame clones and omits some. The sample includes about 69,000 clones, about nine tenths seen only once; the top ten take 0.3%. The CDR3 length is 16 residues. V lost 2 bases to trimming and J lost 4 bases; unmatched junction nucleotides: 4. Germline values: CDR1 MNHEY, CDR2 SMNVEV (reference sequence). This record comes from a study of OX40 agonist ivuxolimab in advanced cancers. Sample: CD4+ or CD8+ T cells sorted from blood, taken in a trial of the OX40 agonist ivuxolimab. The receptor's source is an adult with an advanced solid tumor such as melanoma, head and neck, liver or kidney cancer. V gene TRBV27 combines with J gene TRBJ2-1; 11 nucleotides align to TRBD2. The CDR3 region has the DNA TGTGCCAGCAGTTTACAGACTAGCGGGGCTTACAATGAGCAGTTCTTC. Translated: CASSLQTSGAYNEQFF.